This T cell receptor (beta chain) was identified in a study of CD8+ T cells in alopecia areata. After isolation, RNA underwent reverse transcription to generate cDNA as the sequencing template. This table comes from immunoSEQ multiplex PCR, and its TCRdb copy is limited to in-frame clones, with some not included. Of around 190,000 clones listed, around 60% were seen once; the top ten hold roughly 1.3%. CDR3 length equals 13 residues. Germline V gene data show CDR1 as MNHEY and CDR2 as SVGAGI. V dropped 10 bases and J dropped 1 base, with 12 bases sitting between them. General study points: Tofacitinib significantly decreased scalp clonality and expanded CD8+ clones among top 100. Normal skin's resident alphabeta T cells are also sequenced in scalp samples. A great number of expanded lesional clones endured in scalp and blood during tofacitinib.

Treatment of the sample: oral pan-JAK inhibitor, 5-10 mg twice daily. For this clone: As yet, its antigen is unknown.

The sequences come from CD4+ T cells sorted from blood, collected around week 47, from a patient treated with tofacitinib. This chain connects TRBV6-5 to TRBJ2-3; D gene unclear. The receptor comes from a human donor with alopecia areata. The CDR3 region has the DNA TGTGCCACGAGCCCGTGGGGCACAGATACGCAGTATTTT. Its protein is CATSPWGTDTQYF.